These 31 T cell receptor beta chains originate from one sample sequenced in a study of tumor-infiltrating lymphocytes in primary liver carcinoma. Unsorted bulk tissue of about 20-30 mg yielded co-extracted RNA and DNA. A constant-region primer served to make TCR beta cDNA from approximately 490 ng total RNA. TCR beta libraries came from three nested multiplex PCR rounds using slightly modified ARM-PCR. The two initial PCR rounds, approximately 10 cycles each, used TRBV1-TRBV30 forward and C-beta reverse primers. TCRdb independently ran MiXCR on the multiplex PCR reads; one entry per CDR3 protein. The repertoire includes approximately 73,000 distinct CDR3 sequences, 70% to 80% of them detected once, and approximately 13% sits in the top ten. Sequenced material: liver tumor tissue from sampling region 4. The subset denotes: tumor region T4, right-lateral pole. All receptors derive from a woman aged 55 to 70 with primary liver carcinoma and hepatitis B virus infection.

A remark on this clonotype: This may come from a read error, since a much larger clone is one base off. This chain joins TRBV7-8 and TRBJ2-3; tentatively, D is TRBD1 (6 bases). Germline CDR1 reads SGHVS; CDR2 reads FQNEAQ. Trimming removed 5 bases at V and 3 bases at J, with 21 bases between. The CDR3 runs to 17 residues. The CDR3 here is CASSRNRVRSRTDTQYF. As DNA, the CDR3 is TGTGCCAGCAGCCGAAACAGGGTCCGCTCTAGGACAGATACGCAGTATTTT. Full variable domain (missing parts from reference TRBV7-8 and TRBJ2-3): GAGVSQSPRYKVAKRGQDVALRCDPISGHVSLFWYQQALGQGPEFLTYFQNEAQLDKSGLPSDRFFAERPEGSVSTLKIQRTQQEDSAVYLCASSRNRVRSRTDTQYFGPGTRLTVL.

As to this clonotype: Given a much more abundant clone one base away, this may be a read error. This chain links TRBV6-4 with TRBJ2-3; the match to TRBD1 covers 9 bases. The CDR3 is 15 residues long. The germline CDR1 and CDR2 sequences are MRHNA and SNTAGT. The CDR3 DNA sequence: TGTGCCAGCAGTCGACGGACAGGGGAGAGTGATACGCAGTGTTTT. Its translation: CASSRRTGESDTQCF.

This clonotype was detected once. The CDR3 carries no conserved terminal phenylalanine or tryptophan, so it likely arises from a read error. V gene TRBV12-3 or TRBV12-4 combines with J gene TRBJ1-5, with 7 bases that match TRBD1. V shed 4 bases, J shed 6 bases, and the junction held 9 bases outside the gene matches. CDR3 size: 15 residues. CDR3 sequence (DNA): TGTGCCAGCAGTTCAAGAGGGGGCAGGGGTCAGCCCCAGCATTCA. Translation: CASSSRGGRGQPQHS.

Note on this clonotype: A much bigger clone sits one base away, suggesting this may be a read error. The chain carries TRBV28 and TRBJ2-1; perhaps TRBD2 as D (6 bases). The germline V gene encodes CDR1 MDHEN and CDR2 SYDVKM. The CDR3 is 14 amino acids. CDR3 in amino acids: CASSLAGMYKEQFF. DNA for the CDR3: TGTGCCAGCAGTTTGGCGGGAATGTACAAGGAGCAGTTCTTC.

This clonotype has a single count. A read error may account for a junction end that differs from germline. The chain joins TRBV11-3 to TRBJ2-1; no clear D gene. The CDR3 spans 17 residues. Per the germline V gene, CDR1 is SGHNT and CDR2 is YENEEA. In DNA form, the CDR3 reads TGTACCAGCAGCTTAGGGTTCGGCAGGCTTTCATACAATGAGCAGTTCTTC. Translation: CTSSLGFGRLSYNEQFF.

Notes on this clonotype: A read error may be the cause here, since a much bigger clone is one base away. The chain has TRBV29-1 and TRBJ2-1; the match to TRBD2 covers 10 bases. The germline V gene encodes CDR1 SQVTM and CDR2 ANQGSEA. This CDR3 has 15 amino acids. This CDR3 reads CSVEDGNSGGNGQFF. In DNA form, the CDR3 reads TGCAGCGTTGAAGATGGTAATAGCGGGGGGAATGGGCAGTTCTTC.

Regarding this clonotype: Without the conserved terminal phenylalanine or tryptophan, this CDR3 likely stems from a read error. This chain connects TRBV6-2 or TRBV6-3 to TRBJ2-7; D is undetermined. Germline-derived CDR1 and CDR2 are MNHEY and SVGEGT. The V and J ends lost 5 bases and 5 bases respectively, with 7 bases between them. The length of the CDR3 is 11 residues. The CDR3 spells CASSRDHEQYI. CDR3 DNA: TGTGCCAGCAGTCGCGACCACGAGCAGTACATC.

This clonotype showed up many times. The rearrangement joins TRBV5-1 to TRBJ2-1; 15 bases align to TRBD2. J was trimmed by 7 bases and V by 4 bases; bases with no gene match: 6. This CDR3 comprises 16 residues. Germline V gives CDR1 SGHRS, CDR2 YFSETQ. CDR3 amino acids: CASSTGLAGGRNEQFF. CDR3 DNA: TGCGCCAGCAGCACGGGACTAGCGGGAGGTAGAAATGAGCAGTTCTTC. The complete variable domain, with remaining parts taken from reference TRBV5-1 and TRBJ2-1, reads KAGVTQTPRYLIKTRGQQVTLSCSPISGHRSVSWYQQTPGQGLQFLFEYFSETQRNKGNFPGRFSGRQFSNSRSEMNVSTLELGDSALYLCASSTGLAGGRNEQFFGPGTRLTVL.

With regard to this clonotype: The junction departs from germline at one end; a sequencing error may be responsible. This chain connects TRBV4-1 to TRBJ1-1; maybe TRBD1 (6 bases). This CDR3 is 15 amino acids long. In germline, CDR1 is MGHRA, CDR2 YSYEKL. The DNA of the CDR3 is TGCGCCAGCAGTCAAGATTGGCGAGGGGACACTGGAGCTTTCTTT. Its protein is CASSQDWRGDTGAFF.

For this clonotype: This could be a read error, since a much larger clone is one nucleotide away. The chain recombines TRBV4-1 with TRBJ2-5; 10 bases match TRBD2. Germline V gives CDR1 MGHRA, CDR2 YSYEKL. The CDR3 loop spans 18 amino acids. The CDR3 reads CASSQEKWGTSGEETQCF. In nucleotides, the CDR3 is TGCGCCAGCAGCCAAGAGAAATGGGGAACTAGCGGGGAGGAGACCCAGTGCTTC.

Turning to this clonotype: At one boundary the junction diverges from the germline segment, which might be a read error. This chain connects TRBV29-1 to TRBJ2-3; 7 nucleotides agree with TRBD2. The CDR3 is 13 residues long. Germline V CDR1 and CDR2: SQVTM, ANQGSEA. The DNA of the CDR3 is TGCAGCATCGCTAGCGGTAGCACAGACACGCAGTATTTT. This sequence encodes CSIASGSTDTQYF.

In the case of this clonotype: A single base separates this from a much larger clone, so it may be a read error. The CDR3 loop reads CASSAVIGSNQPQHF. The CDR3 coding sequence is TGTGCCAGCAGCGCCGTGATAGGGAGCAATCAGCCCCAGCATTTT. This chain joins TRBV7-9 and TRBJ1-5, with no clear D. The CDR3 runs to 15 residues. Trimming removed 5 bases from V and 1 base from J, with 12 bases in between. Germline CDR1 SEHNR, CDR2 FQNEAQ (reference sequence).

A remark on this clonotype: A read error may explain this, as a much larger clone is one base away. This rearrangement joins TRBV5-8 to TRBJ2-3; 8 bases map to TRBD1. The CDR3 is 16 amino acids. Germline V gene lookup returns CDR1 SGHTS and CDR2 YDEGEE. CDR3 bases: TGTGCCATCAGCTTGGGATCAGGGGGCATCACAGATACGCAGTATTTT. This codes for CAISLGSGGITDTQYF.

Regarding this clonotype: The junction shows a germline mismatch at one end, possibly a read error. The chain joins TRBV11-2 to TRBJ2-1; D might be TRBD1 or TRBD2, each matching 5 bases. The CDR3 extends over 15 amino acids. The V gene's germline CDR1 is SGHAT and CDR2 FQNNGV. Here the CDR3 DNA reads TGTGCCAGCGGGCAGGGACCGCACTCCTGCAATGAGCAGTTCTTC. Translated, it gives CASGQGPHSCNEQFF.

A note on this clonotype: This clone may be a read error of a much larger clone one base away. The V call is TRBV5-1, the J call TRBJ2-1, with TRBD2 matching 10 bases. CDR3 length: 15 residues. Germline-derived CDR1 and CDR2 are SGHRS and YFSETQ. The CDR3 sequence is CARSLFGLADNEQFF. The CDR3 nucleotides read TGCGCCAGGAGCTTATTTGGACTAGCGGACAATGAGCAGTTCTTC.

For this clonotype: Mismatch with germline at one junction end may stem from a read error. The V and J genes are TRBV30 and TRBJ2-7; D not resolved. The CDR3 spans 15 residues. Germline CDR1 is GTSNPN and CDR2 is SVGIG (reference sequence). CDR3 residues: CAWMGRRKSRYEQYF. The CDR3 DNA reads TGTGCATGGATGGGCCGAAGGAAAAGTCGCTACGAGCAGTACTTC.

On this clonotype: One end of the junction does not line up with germline, which may come from a read error. CDR3: CAGRQVRRGTEQFF. As DNA, the CDR3 is TGTGCCGGCAGGCAGGTTCGGAGGGGAACTGAGCAGTTCTTT. The V and J genes are TRBV11-2 and TRBJ2-1, with D possibly matching TRBD2 (6 bases). Germline lookup yields CDR1 SGHAT and CDR2 FQNNGV. CDR3 length: 14 residues.

About this clonotype: This clone may be a read error of a much larger clone one base away. The rearrangement uses TRBV7-9 and TRBJ1-2, with TRBD1 as a possible D gene (5 bases). CDR3 size: 14 residues. Germline CDR1 and CDR2: SEHNR and FQNEAQ (reference sequence). Trimming removed 5 bases from V and 5 bases from J, with 15 bases in between. Here the CDR3 reads CASSIPGTAYGYTF. Here the CDR3 DNA reads TGTGCCAGCAGCATCCCCGGGACGGCATATGGCTACACCTTC.

This chain links TRBV6-5 with TRBJ2-4; a possible D gene is TRBD1 (6 bases). V was shortened by 3 bases and J by 7 bases, with 13 bases between the two germline ends. Germline V CDR1 and CDR2: MNHEY, SVGAGI. The CDR3 has 14 residues. CDR3 sequence: CASSYGGTMNIQYF. CDR3 nucleotide sequence: TGTGCCAGCAGTTATGGGGGCACCATGAACATTCAGTACTTC.

This clonotype was observed at least ten times. The chain recombines TRBV6-5 with TRBJ2-2; D unresolved. The CDR3 extends over 14 amino acids. The germline V and J ends were trimmed by 2 bases and 1 base, with 5 bases remaining between them. Germline-derived CDR1 and CDR2 are MNHEY and SVGAGI. The CDR3: CASSYDGNTGELFF. CDR3 nucleotides: TGTGCCAGCAGTTACGACGGGAACACCGGGGAGCTGTTTTTT.

A single count supports this clonotype. A much more abundant neighbour one base away suggests this may be a read error. The J gene is TRBJ2-3, the V gene TRBV5-8, with TRBD1 matching over 7 bases. The junction had 6 bases not matched to a gene; V was cut back by 0 bases and J by 2 bases. The CDR3 contains 16 residues. Germline V gene sequence: CDR1 SGHTS, CDR2 YDEGEE. The CDR3 loop reads CASSLGLGGITDTQYF. The CDR3 DNA sequence: TGTGCCAGCAGCTTGGGATTAGGGGGCATCACAGATACGCAGTATTTT.

This clonotype was detected only a few times. A read error may account for a junction end that differs from germline. The J gene is TRBJ2-1, the V gene TRBV6-1; the D gene is possibly TRBD2 (6 bases). This CDR3 is 14 amino acids long. Germline V CDR1 and CDR2: MNHNS, SASEGT. This CDR3 reads CASSLVAGGREQLF. CDR3 bases: TGTGCCAGCAGTTTGGTGGCTGGAGGGCGTGAGCAGCTCTTC.

This clonotype was observed a handful of times. This chain links TRBV11-2 with TRBJ2-6, with no clear D. The CDR3 spans 15 residues. Trimming took 5 bases from V and 0 from J, leaving 8 bases between them. Germline V CDR1 and CDR2: SGHAT, FQNNGV. For the CDR3, the DNA is TGTGCCAGCAGCGCGACGAGCTCTGGGGCCAACGTCCTGACTTTC. This sequence encodes CASSATSSGANVLTF.

This clonotype occurred many times. The V gene is TRBV6-1, the J gene TRBJ2-7; 9 positions agree with TRBD2. V trimming: 6 bases; J trimming: 7 bases; junction bases outside the gene matches: 7. Germline assignment: CDR1 MNHNS and CDR2 SASEGT. The CDR3 runs to 13 residues. In nucleotides, the CDR3 is TGTGCCAGCAGAATAGCGGGAGTGGGAGAGCAGTACTTC. Translating gives CASRIAGVGEQYF.

A note on this clonotype: At one of its ends the junction is not consistent with the germline gene, which may arise from a read error. V and J are TRBV5-1 and TRBJ2-5; D not certain. This CDR3 has 17 amino acids. Germline CDR1 reads SGHRS; CDR2 reads YFSETQ. This chain's CDR3 is CASSLFQATNTQETQCF. The CDR3 region has the DNA TGCGCCAGCAGTTTGTTCCAGGCAACGAATACCCAAGAGACCCAGTGCTTC.

This clonotype was detected ten times or more. This chain connects TRBV6-2 or TRBV6-3 to TRBJ2-1, with no clear D. The V end was cut by 2 bases, the J end by 5 bases, with 1 base between. The CDR3 is 11 amino acids. The germline V gene encodes CDR1 MNHEY and CDR2 SVGEGT. CDR3 DNA sequence: TGTGCCAGCAGTTACGACAATGAGCAGTTCTTC. This encodes CASSYDNEQFF.

The sample holds many counts of this clonotype. The chain carries TRBV6-1 and TRBJ1-4; tentative D call: TRBD1 (6 bases). Germline loops: CDR1 MNHNS, CDR2 SASEGT. With 7 bases removed from V and 7 bases from J, the gap between germline ends came to 16 bases. This CDR3 has 14 residues. In DNA form, the CDR3 reads TGTGCCAGCAAGGTTGGGGGCGCAGGTGAAAAACTGTTTTTT. Encoded protein: CASKVGGAGEKLFF.

This clonotype was counted many times. V is TRBV12-3 or TRBV12-4 and J is TRBJ2-7; 8 positions match TRBD1. V gave up 3 bases and J gave up 2 bases; unmatched junction bases: 6. The CDR3 extends over 15 amino acids. The CDR3 nucleotides read TGTGCCAGCAGTTTTGGACAGGGCATCCCCTACGAGCAGTACTTC. Translation gives CASSFGQGIPYEQYF.

As for this clonotype: A read error may explain this, as a much larger clone is one base away. The conserved phenylalanine or tryptophan normally closing the CDR3 is absent here, so this likely arose from a read error. The chain carries TRBV28 and TRBJ2-7; D ambiguous. CDR3 length equals 13 residues. Germline V gives CDR1 MDHEN, CDR2 SYDVKM. Trimming removed 7 bases from V and 3 bases from J, with 13 bases in between. CDR3 bases: TGTGCCAGCAACGTTACACCCTTCTACGAGCAGTACCTC. This encodes CASNVTPFYEQYL.

To note about this clonotype: The CDR3 does not end in the conserved phenylalanine or tryptophan, so this is likely a read error. The genes are TRBV11-2 and TRBJ2-1; D remains unclear. The germline gives CDR1 SGHAT, CDR2 FQNNGV. The CDR3 consists of 16 residues. CDR3 amino acids: CASSRLNPEVANKQFS. The DNA for the CDR3 is TGTGCCAGCAGCCGATTAAACCCCGAGGTTGCCAATAAGCAGTTCTCC.

This clonotype was found once. Given the absence of the conserved phenylalanine or tryptophan at the CDR3 end, a read error is likely. This chain uses TRBV11-3 with TRBJ1-2; no clear D gene. CDR3 length equals 14 residues. Germline CDR1 is SGHNT and CDR2 is YENEEA. For the CDR3, the DNA is TGTGACAGCAGCTTAGCGACGGTTCTTGATGGTTACACCATC. This encodes CDSSLATVLDGYTI.